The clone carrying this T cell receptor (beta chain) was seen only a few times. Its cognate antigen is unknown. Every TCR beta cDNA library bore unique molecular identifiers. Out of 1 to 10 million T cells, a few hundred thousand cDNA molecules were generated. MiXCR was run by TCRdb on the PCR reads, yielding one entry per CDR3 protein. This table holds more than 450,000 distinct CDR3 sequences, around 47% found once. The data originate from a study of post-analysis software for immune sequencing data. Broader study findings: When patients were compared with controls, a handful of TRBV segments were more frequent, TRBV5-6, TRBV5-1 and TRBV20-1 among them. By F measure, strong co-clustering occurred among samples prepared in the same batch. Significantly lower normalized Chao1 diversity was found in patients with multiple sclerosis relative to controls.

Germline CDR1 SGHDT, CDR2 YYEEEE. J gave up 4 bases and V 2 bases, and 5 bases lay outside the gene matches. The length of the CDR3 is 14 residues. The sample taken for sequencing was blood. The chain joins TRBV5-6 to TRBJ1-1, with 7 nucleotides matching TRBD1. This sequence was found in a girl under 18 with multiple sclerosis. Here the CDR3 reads CASSFQGGGTEAFF. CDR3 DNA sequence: TGTGCCAGCAGCTTTCAGGGGGGGGGCACTGAAGCTTTCTTT.